This entry describes one T cell receptor (beta chain). This clone was picked up one time. Its specific antigen is unknown. No base quality information exists; no much larger clone differs at one position. This specimen belongs to a study of T cell changes during pregnancy in multiple sclerosis (dated by TCRdb to about 2019). About the investigation overall: In women with multiple sclerosis, the researchers looked at how the T cell repertoire shifted as pregnancy progressed.

Library creation used the immunoSEQ multiplex PCR assay. Entries here come from immuneACCESS through TCRdb and include only in-frame sequences with V and J called. Some clones fail to appear in such tables; in the studies checked, an unresolved V gene covers under half of the shortfall, and the cause of the remainder is unknown. The sample data list 70,000 or so clones, and approximately 91% of these were observed just once. Around 0.3% of the sample rests with the top ten. The sequence came from a female donor with multiple sclerosis, enrolled in a pregnancy study. Sequencing was performed on CD4+ T cells from peripheral blood mononuclear cells, taken after pregnancy.

The CDR3 region reads CASSPTGEPEKLFF. In nucleotides, the sequence is TGTGCCAGTAGTCCCACAGGGGAACCGGAAAAACTGTTTTTT. The V and J segments used are TRBV19 and TRBJ1-4, with 7 bases aligning to TRBD1. The CDR1 and CDR2 encoded by the germline V gene (reference sequence) are LNHDA and SQIVND. V has 5 bases trimmed and J has 8 bases trimmed; junction bases matching no gene number 8. The CDR3 contains 14 residues, cysteine and phenylalanine counted. Only the CDR3 DNA is retained, 42 bases long and in frame from the first base.